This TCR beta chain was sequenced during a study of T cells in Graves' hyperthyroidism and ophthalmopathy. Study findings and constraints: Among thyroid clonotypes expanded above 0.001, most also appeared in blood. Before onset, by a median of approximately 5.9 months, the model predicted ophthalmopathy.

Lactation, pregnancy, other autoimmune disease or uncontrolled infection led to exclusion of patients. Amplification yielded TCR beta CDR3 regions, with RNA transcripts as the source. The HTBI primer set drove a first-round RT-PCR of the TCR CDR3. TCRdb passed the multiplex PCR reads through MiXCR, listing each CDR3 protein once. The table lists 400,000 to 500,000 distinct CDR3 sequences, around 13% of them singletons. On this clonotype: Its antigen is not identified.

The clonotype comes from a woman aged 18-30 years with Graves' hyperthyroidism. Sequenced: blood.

In DNA, the CDR3 is TGTGCAAGCGGCGTACAGGGCGTCGGAGGAGAGACCCAGTACTTC. This encodes CASGVQGVGGETQYF. This chain uses TRBV27 with TRBJ2-5; D perhaps matches TRBD1 (6 bases). The CDR3 totals 15 residues. Germline CDR1 is MNHEY and CDR2 is SMNVEV (reference sequence).